The rows below give T cell receptor beta chains drawn from one sample of a study of Tregs in tolerant kidney transplant recipients. Sequencing used immunoSEQ multiplex PCR; TCRdb keeps in-frame clones, though not all of them. The data contain roughly 50,000 clones, approximately 89% of them singletons. The material was CD8+ T cells from blood (PBMCs), obtained 12 months after the transplant. The receptors were sampled from a human patient who received a combined kidney and bone marrow transplant. Certain T cells may be donor cells from the graft. Each CDR3 is given with its conserved first and last residue. Each record gives: V gene, J gene, CDR3 protein.

V gene: TRBV28; J gene: TRBJ2-1; CDR3 protein: CAITSGGAEQFF
V gene: TRBV19; J gene: TRBJ1-1; CDR3 protein: CASSIDPTGSEAFF
V gene: TRBV4-3; J gene: TRBJ2-5; CDR3 protein: CASSQGGGAGETQYF
V gene: TRBV7-8; J gene: TRBJ1-6; CDR3 protein: CASSGEGTSSYNSPLHF
V gene: TRBV19; J gene: TRBJ1-1; CDR3 protein: CASSIGGGLHEAFF
V gene: TRBV11-2; J gene: TRBJ2-1; CDR3 protein: CASSFDYGSLGNEQFF
V gene: TRBV7-8; J gene: TRBJ2-7; CDR3 protein: CASSAGTGEGYEQYF
V gene: TRBV2; J gene: TRBJ1-5; CDR3 protein: CASSVGGVESNQPQHF
V gene: TRBV19; J gene: TRBJ1-1; CDR3 protein: CASSIWGGGNTEAFF
V gene: TRBV28; J gene: TRBJ1-2; CDR3 protein: CASSLDRVFGYTF
V gene: TRBV7-2; J gene: TRBJ1-2; CDR3 protein: CASSPPHRGIYGYTF
V gene: TRBV7-2; J gene: TRBJ2-5; CDR3 protein: CASSLLRGETQYF
V gene: TRBV4-2; J gene: TRBJ1-4; CDR3 protein: CASSQFESGREKLFF
V gene: TRBV7-2; J gene: TRBJ2-5; CDR3 protein: CASSLWGGETQYF
V gene: TRBV7-9; J gene: TRBJ2-1; CDR3 protein: CASSHRTSGYNEQFF
V gene: TRBV27; J gene: TRBJ2-1; CDR3 protein: CASSSGGADNEQFF